This TCR beta chain was sequenced in a study of OX40 agonist ivuxolimab in advanced cancers. The overall study: Every 2 weeks, ivuxolimab was infused into the patients intravenously at between 0.01 and 10 mg/kg. Hepatocellular carcinoma, melanoma, renal cell or head and neck cancer was diagnosed in the dose-escalation patients.

Study-wide points: There was clonal expansion of CD4+ and CD8+ blood T cells by week 6 at 0.1 to 3.0 mg/kg.

Profiled with immunoSEQ multiplex PCR; TCRdb holds only in-frame clones, not every one. The sample lists about 69,000 clones, approximately 86% occurring once. The CDR3 is made up of 16 amino acids. After removal of 7 bases from V and 7 bases from J, the junction contained 10 bases not matched to a gene. Per germline, CDR1 LNHDA and CDR2 SQIVND (reference sequence). Note on this clone: Its antigen is not identified.

This sequence joins TRBV19 and TRBJ2-1; 13 nucleotides match TRBD2. Source: CD4+ or CD8+ T cells sorted from blood, taken in a trial of the OX40 agonist ivuxolimab. The clonotype was recovered from an adult with an advanced solid tumor such as melanoma, head and neck, liver or kidney cancer. CDR3 residues: CASTLGLAGTTNEQFF. CDR3 sequence (DNA): TGTGCCAGTACCCTGGGACTAGCGGGGACGACTAATGAGCAGTTCTTC.